This TCR beta chain was recorded in a study of blood T cell repertoires in COVID-19. Seattle cases were enrolled at active infection and followed longitudinally. Per the original data handling: For nucleated cells, counts were estimated from reference gene primer amplification. Produced via immunoSEQ multiplex PCR; TCRdb's table is partial and in-frame only. For V, J and clone size, that table is used; D and trimming come from the DNA. The sample contains around 460,000 clones, approximately 90% of which appear only once. CDR1 MNHEY and CDR2 SMNVEV come from the germline V gene (reference sequence). V dropped 8 bases and J dropped 8 bases, with 24 bases sitting between them. The CDR3 sequence is 15 residues long.

V is TRBV27 and J is TRBJ1-2; D call uncertain. Specimen: peripheral blood. This receptor was taken from a man aged 18 to 30 with COVID-19, enrolled during active disease. As DNA, the CDR3 is TGTGCCAGCGGGCCGGAGCTCACAGAGCGGGGAGGCTACACCTTC. It encodes CASGPELTERGGYTF.